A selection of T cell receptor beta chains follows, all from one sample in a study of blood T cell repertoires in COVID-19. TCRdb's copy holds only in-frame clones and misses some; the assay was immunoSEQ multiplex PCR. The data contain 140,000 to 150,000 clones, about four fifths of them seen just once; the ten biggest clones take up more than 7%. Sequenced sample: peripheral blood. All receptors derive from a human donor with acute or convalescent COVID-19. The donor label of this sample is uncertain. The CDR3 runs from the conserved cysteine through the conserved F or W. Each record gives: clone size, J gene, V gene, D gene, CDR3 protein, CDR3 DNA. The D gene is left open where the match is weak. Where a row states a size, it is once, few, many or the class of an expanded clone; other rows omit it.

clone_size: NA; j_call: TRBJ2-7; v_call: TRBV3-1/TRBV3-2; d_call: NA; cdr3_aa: CASSQGGRVKGEQYF; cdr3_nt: TGTGCCAGCAGCCAAGGTGGCAGGGTAAAAGGCGAGCAGTACTTC
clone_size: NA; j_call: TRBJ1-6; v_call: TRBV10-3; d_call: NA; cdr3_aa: CAISESPGSTPYNSPLHF; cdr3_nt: TGTGCCATCAGTGAGTCACCGGGGTCTACTCCCTATAATTCACCCCTCCACTTT
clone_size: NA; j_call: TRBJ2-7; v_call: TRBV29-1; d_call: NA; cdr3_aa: CSVEGGDSYEQYF; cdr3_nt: TGCAGCGTTGAAGGGGGGGATTCCTACGAGCAGTACTTC
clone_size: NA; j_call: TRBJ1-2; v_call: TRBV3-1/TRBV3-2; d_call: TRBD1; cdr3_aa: CASSHLATGGGGYTF; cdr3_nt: TGTGCCAGCAGCCACCTCGCGACAGGGGGCGGTGGCTACACCTTC
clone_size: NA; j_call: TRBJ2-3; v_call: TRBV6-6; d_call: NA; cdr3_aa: CASSDNPPTDTQYF; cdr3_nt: TGTGCCAGCAGCGACAACCCTCCCACAGATACGCAGTATTTT
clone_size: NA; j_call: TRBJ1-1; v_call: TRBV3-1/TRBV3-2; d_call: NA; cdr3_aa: CASSLLGQNTEAFF; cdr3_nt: TGTGCCAGCAGCCTTTTGGGCCAGAACACTGAAGCTTTCTTT
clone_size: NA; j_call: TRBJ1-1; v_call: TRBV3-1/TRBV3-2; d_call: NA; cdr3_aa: CASSPGGVWDRSTEAFF; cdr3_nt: TGTGCCAGCAGCCCCGGGGGGGTTTGGGATAGGAGCACTGAAGCTTTCTTT
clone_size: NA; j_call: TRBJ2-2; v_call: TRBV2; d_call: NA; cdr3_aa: CASSFSFTGELFF; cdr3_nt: TGTGCCAGCAGTTTTTCCTTCACCGGGGAGCTGTTTTTT
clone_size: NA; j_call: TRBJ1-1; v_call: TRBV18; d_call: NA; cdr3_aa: CASSPQGLGTEAFF; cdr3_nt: TGTGCCAGCTCACCGCAGGGGTTGGGCACTGAAGCTTTCTTT
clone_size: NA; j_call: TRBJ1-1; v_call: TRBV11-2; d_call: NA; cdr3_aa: CASSLGGNTEAFF; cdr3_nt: TGTGCCAGCAGCTTAGGAGGAAACACTGAAGCTTTCTTT
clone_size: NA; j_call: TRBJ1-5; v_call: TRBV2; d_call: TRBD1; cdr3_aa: CASSARGASNQPQHF; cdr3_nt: TGTGCCAGCAGTGCCAGGGGGGCGAGCAATCAGCCCCAGCATTTT
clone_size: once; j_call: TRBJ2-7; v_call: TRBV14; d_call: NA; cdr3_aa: CASSSREGGIWEQYF; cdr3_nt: TGTGCCAGCAGCTCCCGAGAGGGTGGGATCTGGGAGCAGTACTTC
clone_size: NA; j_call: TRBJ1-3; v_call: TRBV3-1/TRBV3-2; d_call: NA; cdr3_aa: CASSQDQGPGNTIYF; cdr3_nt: TGTGCCAGCAGCCAAGATCAGGGTCCAGGAAACACCATATATTTT
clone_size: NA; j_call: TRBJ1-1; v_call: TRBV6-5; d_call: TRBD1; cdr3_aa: CASTRTGGNTEAFF; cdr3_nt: TGTGCCAGCACCCGGACAGGGGGAAACACTGAAGCTTTCTTT
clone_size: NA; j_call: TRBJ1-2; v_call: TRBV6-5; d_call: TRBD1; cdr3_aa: CASSYWTGDHYGYTF; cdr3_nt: TGTGCCAGCAGTTACTGGACAGGAGATCACTATGGCTACACCTTC
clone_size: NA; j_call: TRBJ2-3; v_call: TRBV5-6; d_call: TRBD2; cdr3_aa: CASSPGGQGDTQYF; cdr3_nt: TGTGCCAGCAGCCCGGGGGGGCAGGGAGATACGCAGTATTTT
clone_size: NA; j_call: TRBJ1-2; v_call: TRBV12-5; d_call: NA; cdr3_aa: CASGPNRENREAYYGYTF; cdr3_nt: TGTGCTAGTGGTCCAAACCGGGAAAATAGGGAAGCTTACTATGGCTACACCTTC
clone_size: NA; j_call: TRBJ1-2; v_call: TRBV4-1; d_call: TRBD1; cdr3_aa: CASSHLYGDRTYGYTF; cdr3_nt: TGCGCCAGCAGCCACCTCTATGGGGACAGGACCTATGGCTACACCTTC
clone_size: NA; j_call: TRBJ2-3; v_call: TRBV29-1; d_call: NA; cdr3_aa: CSVAPFLVSTDTQYF; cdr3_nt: TGCAGCGTTGCTCCCTTTTTAGTGAGCACAGATACGCAGTATTTT
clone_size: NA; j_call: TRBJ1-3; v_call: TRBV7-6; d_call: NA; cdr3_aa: CASSSATGNSGNTIYF; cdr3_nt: TGTGCCAGCAGCTCCGCTACAGGGAACTCTGGAAACACCATATATTTT
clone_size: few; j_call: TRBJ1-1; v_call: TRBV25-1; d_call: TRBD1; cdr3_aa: CASSSGQSNTEAFF; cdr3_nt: TGTGCCAGCAGTTCGGGACAGAGTAACACTGAAGCTTTCTTT
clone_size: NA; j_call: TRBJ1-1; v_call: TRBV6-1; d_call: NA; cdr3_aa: CASSEGHAMGRAFF; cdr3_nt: TGTGCCAGCAGTGAGGGGCACGCCATGGGAAGGGCTTTCTTT
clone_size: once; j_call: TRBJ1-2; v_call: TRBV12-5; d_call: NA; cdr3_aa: CASGLVLPGNYGYTF; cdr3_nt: TGTGCTAGTGGTTTGGTACTACCGGGAAACTATGGCTACACCTTC
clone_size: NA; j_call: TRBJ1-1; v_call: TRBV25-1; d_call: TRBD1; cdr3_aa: CASSGSDRGYDTEAFF; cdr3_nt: TGTGCCAGCAGTGGGTCGGACAGGGGATATGACACTGAAGCTTTCTTT
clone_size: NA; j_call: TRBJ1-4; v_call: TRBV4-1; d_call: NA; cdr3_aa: CASSEQGKNEKLFF; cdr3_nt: TGCGCCAGCAGCGAACAGGGCAAAAATGAAAAACTGTTTTTT
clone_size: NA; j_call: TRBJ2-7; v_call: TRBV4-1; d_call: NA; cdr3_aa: CASSLISGAPYEQYF; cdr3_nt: TGCGCCAGCAGCCTCATATCAGGGGCCCCCTACGAGCAGTACTTC
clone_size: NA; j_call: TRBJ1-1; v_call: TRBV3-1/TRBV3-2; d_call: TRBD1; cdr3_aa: CASSQPGQGANTEAFF; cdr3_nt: TGTGCCAGCAGCCAACCGGGACAGGGGGCGAACACTGAAGCTTTCTTT
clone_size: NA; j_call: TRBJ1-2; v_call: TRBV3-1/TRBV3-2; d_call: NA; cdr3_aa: CASSQDRGRTF; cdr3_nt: TGTGCCAGCAGCCAAGACAGGGGACGTACCTTC
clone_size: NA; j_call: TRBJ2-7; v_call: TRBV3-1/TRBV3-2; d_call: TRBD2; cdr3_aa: CASSQGLAAYEQYF; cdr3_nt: TGTGCCAGCAGCCAAGGACTAGCGGCCTACGAGCAGTACTTC
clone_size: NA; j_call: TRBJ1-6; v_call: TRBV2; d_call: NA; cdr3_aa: CASSENSRGSPLHF; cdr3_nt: TGTGCCAGCAGTGAAAACAGTCGGGGTTCACCCCTCCACTTT
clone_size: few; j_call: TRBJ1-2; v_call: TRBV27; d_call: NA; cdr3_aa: CASSLSRGGLDYGYTF; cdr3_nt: TGTGCCAGCAGTTTATCTCGGGGGGGCTTGGACTATGGCTACACCTTC
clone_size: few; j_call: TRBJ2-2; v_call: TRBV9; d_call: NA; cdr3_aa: CASSAVLDAGELFF; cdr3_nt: TGTGCCAGCAGCGCGGTCCTCGATGCCGGGGAGCTGTTTTTT
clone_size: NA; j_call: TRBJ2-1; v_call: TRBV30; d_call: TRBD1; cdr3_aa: CAWSTTGFDEQFF; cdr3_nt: TGTGCCTGGAGTACGACAGGGTTCGATGAGCAGTTCTTC
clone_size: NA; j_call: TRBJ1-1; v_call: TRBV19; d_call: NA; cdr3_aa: CASFTGIAEAFF; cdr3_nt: TGTGCCAGTTTTACAGGGATCGCTGAAGCTTTCTTT